Presented here are 19 T cell receptor beta chains from one specimen sequenced in a study of T-cell reconstitution after alpha-beta-depleted transplantation in children. Unique molecular identifiers were used to barcode this TCRbeta library. TCRdb reprocessed the PCR reads with MiXCR, giving one entry per CDR3 protein. Here the sample spans about 580,000 distinct CDR3 sequences, roughly 23% being singletons. The input for sequencing was PBMCs, mostly from graft donor cells, taken 360 days after TCRalphabeta/CD19-depleted stem cell transplant. The receptors stem from a boy younger than two who had a stem cell transplant for acute myeloid leukemia, so the T cells may come from the graft donor.

This clonotype was seen repeatedly, ten times or more. V is TRBV5-1 and J is TRBJ2-2, with D unclear. Germline CDR1 reads SGHRS; CDR2 reads YFSETQ. The ends were cut back, 1 base at V and 4 bases at J, with 5 bases in the middle. The CDR3 has 13 residues. The CDR3 protein is CASSLILTGELFF. The CDR3 DNA reads as TGCGCCAGCAGCTTGATTCTCACCGGGGAGCTGTTTTTT.

This clonotype was seen many times. This sequence joins TRBV29-1 and TRBJ1-5, with 8 bases aligning to TRBD1. The CDR3 is made up of 13 amino acids. Germline loops: CDR1 SQVTM, CDR2 ANQGSEA. Unmatched junction bases numbered 4, after V lost 4 bases and J lost 5 bases. The CDR3 DNA sequence: TGCAGCGTTGGCGGACAGGGTGATCAGCCCCAGCATTTT. Protein sequence: CSVGGQGDQPQHF.

The J gene is TRBJ2-1, the V gene TRBV25-1; the D is unclear. The germline gives CDR1 MGHDK, CDR2 SYGVNS. CDR3 size: 11 residues. V lost 4 bases and J lost 9, with 7 bases in between. CDR3 loop: CASSVAVEQFF. In nucleotides, the CDR3 is TGTGCCAGCAGTGTCGCTGTTGAGCAGTTCTTC.

V gene TRBV30 combines with J gene TRBJ2-1; D remains ambiguous. The V and J ends lost 2 bases and 5 bases respectively, with 4 bases between them. Per the germline V gene, CDR1 is GTSNPN and CDR2 is SVGIG (reference sequence). The CDR3 extends over 11 amino acids. The CDR3 region has the DNA TGTGCCTGGAGTCCCGACAATGAGCAGTTCTTC. Amino acids: CAWSPDNEQFF. The whole variable domain, remainder taken from reference TRBV30 and TRBJ2-1, is SQTIHQWPATLVQPVGSPLSLECTVEGTSNPNLYWYRQAAGRGLQLLFYSVGIGQISSEVPQNLSASRPQDRQFILSSKKLLLSDSGFYLCAWSPDNEQFFGPGTRLTVL.

V is TRBV20-1 and J is TRBJ2-7, with D possibly TRBD1 on 5 matching bases. V lost 2 bases to trimming and J lost 4 bases, with 12 bases between them. This CDR3 contains 13 residues. The germline CDR1 and CDR2 sequences are DFQATT and SNEGSKA (reference sequence). This chain's CDR3 is CSARRGLGYEQYV. The DNA of the CDR3 is TGCAGTGCTAGAAGGGGCCTAGGGTACGAGCAGTACGTC.

V is TRBV6-5 and J is TRBJ2-5, with 8 bases fitting TRBD1. Germline trimming cut 2 bases from V and 9 bases from J; bases unmatched to any gene: 17. Per the germline V gene, CDR1 is MNHEY and CDR2 is SVGAGI. The CDR3 is 17 residues long. The CDR3 region is CASSYTGGGQDSVAQYF. The CDR3 DNA follows: TGTGCCAGCAGTTACACTGGAGGGGGACAGGATTCGGTGGCCCAGTACTTC.

This clonotype is a singleton in its sample. V gene TRBV7-9 combines with J gene TRBJ2-7; 7 bases are shared with TRBD1. CDR1 is SEHNR, CDR2 FQNEAQ, per germline (reference sequence). The CDR3 consists of 15 residues. Trimming at V came to 5 bases and at J to 0 bases, leaving 7 bases not matched to a gene. CDR3 nucleotides: TGTGCCAGCAGCCCCCGACAGGGTAGCTCCTACGAGCAGTACTTC. It is translated as CASSPRQGSSYEQYF.

The CDR3 DNA reads TGTGCCAGCAGTCCCGGGAGGAACCGGACCCAGTACTTC. This encodes CASSPGRNRTQYF. The chain has TRBV12-3 or TRBV12-4 and TRBJ2-5, with 7 nucleotides matching TRBD2. V lost 5 bases to trimming and J lost 7 bases; unmatched junction nucleotides: 7. This CDR3 has 13 amino acids.

V and J are TRBV9 and TRBJ2-1; D is uncertain. V dropped 0 bases and J dropped 8 bases, with 12 bases sitting between them. The length of the CDR3 is 14 residues. Germline CDR1 is SGDLS and CDR2 is YYNGEE. The CDR3 loop reads CASSVANRKDEQFF. DNA for the CDR3: TGTGCCAGCAGCGTAGCGAACAGAAAGGATGAGCAGTTCTTC.

Regarding this clonotype: Being one base from a much bigger clone, this may be a read error. It is likely a read error, because the conserved phenylalanine at the end of the CDR3 is missing. This chain connects TRBV29-1 to TRBJ1-2, with unresolved D. Between the trimmed V and J ends, which lost 7 bases and 6 bases, there was a span of 12 bases. The CDR3 has 11 residues. Germline V CDR1 and CDR2: SQVTM, ANQGSEA. The CDR3 here is CSAGRLDGYTS. The CDR3, as DNA: TGCAGCGCGGGGAGATTGGATGGCTACACCTCC.

This clonotype was observed at least ten times. The chain has TRBV6-5 and TRBJ1-2, with D perhaps matching TRBD1 (6 bases). The CDR3 spans 13 residues. Trimming pared 2 bases from V and 7 bases from J, leaving 11 bases between. The germline CDR1 and CDR2 sequences are MNHEY and SVGAGI. Here the CDR3 DNA reads TGTGCCAGCAGTTACATGGGGGCCGGTGGCTACACCTTC. Protein sequence: CASSYMGAGGYTF.

This clonotype was detected ten times or more. The chain is built from TRBV12-3 or TRBV12-4 and TRBJ2-3, with 7 nucleotides matching TRBD1. Trimming removed 4 bases from V and 3 bases from J; junction bases left unmatched: 7. The CDR3 is 15 amino acids. In DNA, the CDR3 is TGTGCCAGCAGTTCGGGACAGCTCTCTACAGATACGCAGTATTTT. Translated, it gives CASSSGQLSTDTQYF.

The gene calls are TRBV20-1 and TRBJ1-6; no definite D call. The germline V and J ends were trimmed by 3 bases and 5 bases, with 8 bases remaining between them. CDR3 length equals 13 residues. CDR1 and CDR2 (germline): DFQATT, SNEGSKA (reference sequence). The CDR3 region is CSAREHHNSPLHF. CDR3 in DNA: TGCAGTGCTAGGGAACACCATAATTCACCCCTCCACTTT.

The V gene is TRBV9, the J gene TRBJ2-7; D uncertain. From germline, CDR1 is SGDLS and CDR2 YYNGEE. V was trimmed by 0 bases and J by 2 bases, leaving 9 bases between them. The CDR3 has 14 residues. The CDR3 DNA follows: TGTGCCAGCAGCGTAGACCCTACCCCCTACGAGCAGTACTTC. It specifies CASSVDPTPYEQYF.

The J gene is TRBJ1-6, the V gene TRBV15; maybe TRBD1 (5 bases). The V gene lost 3 bases and the J gene lost 7 bases, with 10 bases spanning the gap. Per the germline V gene, CDR1 is LNHNV and CDR2 is YYDKDF (reference sequence). The CDR3 runs 14 residues. The CDR3 loop is CATSSGTLNSPLHF. In DNA form, the CDR3 reads TGTGCCACCAGCAGCGGGACTCTCAATTCACCCCTCCACTTT.

J is TRBJ2-7 and V is TRBV12-5; TRBD1 matches at 8 bases. This CDR3 has 15 residues. J lost 7 bases, V lost 6 bases, and 14 bases had no gene match. The V gene's germline CDR1 is LGHNT and CDR2 FRNRAP. CDR3: CASGGNRGKTQEQYV. The CDR3 DNA follows: TGTGCTAGTGGCGGCAACAGGGGGAAAACCCAGGAGCAGTACGTC.

The rearrangement links TRBV2 to TRBJ2-2; D is unresolved. The V gene's germline CDR1 is SNHLY and CDR2 FYNNEI. V was pared by 5 bases and J by 0 bases, with 10 bases between. The CDR3 is 15 residues long. In DNA, the CDR3 is TGTGCCAGCAGTCCCTTCGGAACGAACACCGGGGAGCTGTTTTTT. Its translation: CASSPFGTNTGELFF.

This CDR3 is CASSLVQANTGELFF. The CDR3 DNA follows: TGTGCCAGCAGCTTGGTTCAGGCGAACACCGGGGAGCTGTTTTTT. The rearrangement joins TRBV5-6 to TRBJ2-2, with no clear D. This CDR3 is built from 15 residues. Trimming left V 0 bases short and J 0 bases short, with 6 bases between. The germline V gene encodes CDR1 SGHDT and CDR2 YYEEEE.

Only a few counts were recorded for this clonotype. The chain has TRBV4-3 and TRBJ1-1; D is uncertain. Looked up from germline, CDR1 is LGHNA and CDR2 is YSLEER. Trimming shortened V by 0 bases and J by 3 bases, and 8 bases separated the two germline ends. This CDR3 is 14 amino acids long. The DNA of the CDR3 is TGCGCCAGCAGCCAAGATCGCGAGGACACTGAAGCTTTCTTT. It encodes CASSQDREDTEAFF.